This TCR beta chain was captured in a study of T cell clonality in common variable immunodeficiency. At least ten counts were recorded for this clone. The read falls 3 residues short of the CDR3 end, and the missing part is taken from the germline J gene. Repertoires were generated with immunoSEQ multiplex PCR, while TCRdb's copy carries only in-frame clones and drops some. In total the sample includes about 64,000 clones, none of them seen once. V lost 4 bases and J lost 6, with 12 bases in between. The CDR3 totals 13 residues. CDR1 and CDR2 from the germline V gene are SGHTA and FQGTGA. V and J are TRBV7-3 and TRBJ1-1; D not resolved. The sequence was collected from a person between 18 and 69 years old in good health. The sequencing input was peripheral blood mononuclear cells. The sequenced part of the CDR3 DNA is TGTGCCAGCAGCTCCCGAAAACTTTCTGAA. It translates to CASSSRKLSE. The whole CDR3 sequence reads CASSSRKLSEAFF.